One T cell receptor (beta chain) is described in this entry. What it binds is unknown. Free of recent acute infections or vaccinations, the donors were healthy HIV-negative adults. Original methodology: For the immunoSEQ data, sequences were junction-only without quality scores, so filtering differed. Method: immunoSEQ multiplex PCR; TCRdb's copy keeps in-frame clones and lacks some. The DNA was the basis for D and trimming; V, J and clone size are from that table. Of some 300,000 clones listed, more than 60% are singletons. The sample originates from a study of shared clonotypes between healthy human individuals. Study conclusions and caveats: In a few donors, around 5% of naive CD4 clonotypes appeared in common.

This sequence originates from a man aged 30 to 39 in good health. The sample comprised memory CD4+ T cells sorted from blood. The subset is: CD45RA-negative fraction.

CDR3 protein: CSVRTSGIDIQYF. The CDR3 nucleotides read TGCAGCGTTCGGACTAGCGGGATTGACATTCAGTACTTC. This sequence joins TRBV29-1 and TRBJ2-4; 12 nucleotides line up with TRBD2. Per the germline V gene, CDR1 is SQVTM and CDR2 is ANQGSEA. The J segment lost 8 bases and the V segment lost 5 bases, leaving 4 bases of the junction unmatched. This CDR3 is built from 13 residues.